Below, one T cell receptor (beta chain) is given with its context. Germline CDR1 is SQVTM and CDR2 is ANQGSEA. This CDR3 comprises 11 residues. The V end was cut by 4 bases, the J end by 4 bases, with 4 bases between. The source of the sample is a study of CD8 T cells in Susac syndrome. After extraction with the RNeasy kit, roughly 0.5 to 1 ug of the RNA was reverse transcribed using random hexamers. An immunoSEQ multiplex PCR amplified TCR beta CDR3 over 54 Vbeta and 13 Jbeta. TCRdb called the immunoSEQ multiplex PCR reads again in MiXCR, with one record for every CDR3 protein. The table includes about 83,000 distinct CDR3 sequences, 95% to 97% detected once. FACS was used to enrich TEMRA cells, whereas the CD8+ and CD4+ T cells were obtained by negative isolation.

Sequencing used CD8+ T cells from PBMCs. This receptor was taken from a human donor with Susac syndrome. The rearrangement links TRBV29-1 to TRBJ2-2, with D uncertain. This chain's CDR3 is CSVVVTGELFF. CDR3 sequence (DNA): TGCAGCGTTGTGGTCACCGGGGAGCTGTTTTTT.